The 30 T cell receptor beta chains listed next were all sequenced from one sample in a study of shared clonotypes between healthy human individuals. Clones were sequenced by immunoSEQ multiplex PCR, and TCRdb holds only the in-frame ones, with some missing. This sample yields about 2.4 million clones, of which more than 90% are seen a single time; over 0.12% belongs to the top ten. Sequencing used naive CD4+ T cells sorted from blood. Described subset: CD45RA+ positively selected. The receptors were sampled from a man younger than 35 in good health.

The V call is TRBV28, the J call TRBJ2-7; 7 nucleotides align to TRBD1. The CDR3 is 12 amino acids. Germline V lookup: CDR1 MDHEN, CDR2 SYDVKM. V was clipped by 4 bases and J by 7 bases; unmatched bases: 4. The CDR3 DNA is TGTGCCAGCAGTTCCGGGACAGTGGAGCAGTACTTC. Its protein product is CASSSGTVEQYF.

This sequence joins TRBV9 and TRBJ1-6, with D possibly being TRBD1 (6 bases). The V and J ends lost 0 bases and 7 bases respectively, with 11 bases between them. The CDR3 has 15 amino acids. The germline V gene has CDR1 SGDLS and CDR2 YYNGEE. Here the CDR3 reads CASSVEPGVNSPLHF. The DNA for the CDR3 is TGTGCCAGCAGCGTAGAGCCAGGGGTCAATTCACCCCTCCACTTT.

A word on this clone: Other DNA sequences in this specimen translate into the identical CDR3. The chain uses TRBV29-1 and TRBJ1-1; no reliable D call. The CDR3 has 11 amino acids. The germline V gene has CDR1 SQVTM and CDR2 ANQGSEA. Trimming pared 4 bases from V and 0 bases from J, leaving 3 bases between. The CDR3 reads CSVVLNTEAFF. In nucleotides, the CDR3 is TGCAGCGTTGTCCTGAACACTGAAGCTTTCTTT.

As regards this clone: The sample holds other DNA sequences that translate to the same CDR3. The rearrangement joins TRBV30 to TRBJ1-6; the match to TRBD1 covers 8 bases. The CDR3 length is 14 residues. Germline V CDR1 and CDR2: GTSNPN, SVGIG (reference sequence). The V segment lost 2 bases and the J segment 4 bases; nucleotides outside the gene matches: 1. As DNA, the CDR3 is TGTGCCTGGAGTCGGGACAGGTATAATTCACCCCTCCACTTT. This gives the protein CAWSRDRYNSPLHF.

This chain links TRBV5-6 with TRBJ2-7; 9 nucleotides agree with TRBD1. Trimming removed 0 bases from V and 5 bases from J; junction bases left unmatched: 3. The CDR3 contains 14 residues. Germline CDR1 SGHDT, CDR2 YYEEEE. The CDR3 loop is CASSLGTGADEQYF. CDR3 in DNA: TGTGCCAGCAGCTTGGGGACAGGGGCGGACGAGCAGTACTTC.

V is TRBV5-5 and J is TRBJ1-6, with 7 bases lining up with TRBD1. The J segment lost 10 bases and the V segment lost 0 bases, leaving 7 bases of the junction unmatched. The CDR3 has 15 residues. CDR1 is SGHKS, CDR2 YYEKEE, per germline (reference sequence). The CDR3 DNA reads TGTGCCAGCAGCTTGGGTCAGGGGGGGAACTCACCCCTCCACTTT. It encodes CASSLGQGGNSPLHF.

This clone has only one observation. The CDR3: CASSPRRQGSNQPQHF. The CDR3, as DNA: TGTGCCAGCAGCCCCCGTCGGCAGGGAAGCAATCAGCCCCAGCATTTT. This chain connects TRBV5-6 to TRBJ1-5; weak D call: TRBD1 (5 bases). Germline V gene data show CDR1 as SGHDT and CDR2 as YYEEEE. V shed 4 bases and J shed 1 base, with 15 bases lying between them. The length of the CDR3 is 16 residues.

The rearrangement uses TRBV7-9 and TRBJ1-2; no definite D call. Between the trimmed V and J ends, which lost 4 bases and 2 bases, there was a span of 11 bases. Per germline, CDR1 SEHNR and CDR2 FQNEAQ (reference sequence). The CDR3 runs 14 residues. The DNA for the CDR3 is TGTGCCAGCAGCTGGCGTATAGCAAACTATGGCTACACCTTC. This codes for CASSWRIANYGYTF.

In this sample, this clone turned up once. The V gene is TRBV11-2, the J gene TRBJ2-7; D gene uncertain. CDR1 and CDR2 (germline): SGHAT, FQNNGV. The germline V and J ends were trimmed by 0 bases and 3 bases, with 9 bases remaining between them. This CDR3 contains 14 residues. CDR3 coding DNA: TGTGCCAGCAGCTTAGAGATAGGGTTCTACGAGCAGTACTTC. Its protein product is CASSLEIGFYEQYF. Using reference TRBV11-2 and TRBJ2-7 for the parts outside the CDR3, the full variable domain is EAGVAQSPRYKIIEKRQSVAFWCNPISGHATLYWYQQILGQGPKLLIQFQNNGVVDDSQLPKDRFSAERLKGVDSTLKIQPAKLEDSAVYLCASSLEIGFYEQYFGPGTRLTVT.

The V call is TRBV9, the J call TRBJ2-3; no firm D call. CDR1 is SGDLS, CDR2 YYNGEE, per germline. V was trimmed by 4 bases and J by 2 bases, leaving 11 bases between them. This CDR3 has 14 residues. CDR3 nucleotides: TGTGCCAGCAGCCCCCGAAGGTACACAGATACGCAGTATTTT. Protein: CASSPRRYTDTQYF.

This clone came up once. This sequence joins TRBV7-8 and TRBJ2-1; 11 nucleotides align to TRBD2. Germline CDR1 is SGHVS and CDR2 is FQNEAQ. V was pared by 5 bases and J by 7 bases, with 25 bases of the junction left unmatched. This CDR3 is built from 21 residues. The CDR3, as DNA: TGTGCCAGCAGCGTGCGGCCGTTCGTAGCGGGAGGGCCGGGATCTTCTAATGAGCAGTTCTTC. Translating it yields CASSVRPFVAGGPGSSNEQFF.

The V call is TRBV18, the J call TRBJ2-7, with D possibly being TRBD2 (7 bases). The CDR3 contains 15 residues. V was clipped by 3 bases and J by 2 bases, with 14 bases between them. CDR1 and CDR2 (germline): KGHSH, LQKENI. CDR3 residues: CASSPDLGGPYEQYF. CDR3 sequence (DNA): TGTGCCAGCTCACCCGATCTGGGGGGGCCCTACGAGCAGTACTTC.

This sequence joins TRBV28 and TRBJ1-2, with 8 bases lining up with TRBD1. Losses at the gene ends were 6 bases for V and 5 bases for J; bases not matched to a gene: 14. CDR1 and CDR2 (germline): MDHEN, SYDVKM. This CDR3 comprises 16 residues. The CDR3 sequence: CASRPDSGGARYGYTF. As DNA, the CDR3 is TGTGCCAGCAGGCCCGATTCAGGGGGCGCGCGGTATGGCTACACCTTC.

This clone was picked up one time. The sample contains more than one DNA sequence encoding this CDR3. This chain joins TRBV7-2 and TRBJ2-1, with 12 positions matching TRBD2. The trim removed 5 bases at V and 2 bases at J, leaving 1 base unmatched. The CDR3 is 15 residues long. Germline CDR1 and CDR2: SGHTA and FQGNSA. The CDR3 here is CASSASGGAYNEQFF. CDR3 sequence (DNA): TGTGCCAGCAGCGCTAGCGGGGGGGCCTACAATGAGCAGTTCTTC.

This sequence joins TRBV6-6 and TRBJ1-6; 7 bases agree with TRBD1. From germline, CDR1 is MNHNY and CDR2 SVGAGI (reference sequence). V shed 0 bases and J 8 bases; nucleotides not matched to a gene: 7. The CDR3 extends over 16 amino acids. CDR3 region: CASSYSRQGNHSPLHF. The CDR3 DNA follows: TGTGCCAGCAGTTACTCCCGACAGGGTAATCATTCACCCCTCCACTTT.

The chain uses TRBV11-2 and TRBJ1-4; 7 bases line up with TRBD1. Germline assignment: CDR1 SGHAT and CDR2 FQNNGV. This CDR3 contains 15 residues. The V segment lost 4 bases and the J segment 4 bases; nucleotides outside the gene matches: 6. The CDR3 bases are TGTGCCAGCAGCTCACCCGACAGGGTTAATGAAAAACTGTTTTTT. Its translation: CASSSPDRVNEKLFF. Using reference TRBV11-2 and TRBJ1-4 for the parts outside the CDR3, the full variable domain is EAGVAQSPRYKIIEKRQSVAFWCNPISGHATLYWYQQILGQGPKLLIQFQNNGVVDDSQLPKDRFSAERLKGVDSTLKIQPAKLEDSAVYLCASSSPDRVNEKLFFGSGTQLSVL.

This chain connects TRBV5-1 to TRBJ2-5; D may be TRBD1 (5 bases). Germline lookup yields CDR1 SGHRS and CDR2 YFSETQ. The CDR3 is 15 residues long. V was cut by 0 bases and J by 5 bases, with 14 bases left in between. CDR3 DNA sequence: TGCGCCAGCAGCTTGGCTACAGGCTCCGGGGAGACCCAGTACTTC. Translated, it gives CASSLATGSGETQYF.

The chain is built from TRBV1 and TRBJ1-6; the DNA was not compared with TRBD1, the D call given in the table. TRBV1 counts as a pseudogene. The CDR3 is 16 residues long. Here the CDR3 DNA reads TGCACCAGCCGCCTTACAGGGAAACCCTATAATTCACCCCTCCACTTT. Its protein product is CTSRLTGKPYNSPLHF.

The V gene is TRBV12-5, the J gene TRBJ1-2, with D possibly TRBD1 on 5 matching bases. This CDR3 is 12 amino acids long. The V gene's germline CDR1 is LGHNT and CDR2 FRNRAP. Trimming removed 6 bases from V and 7 bases from J, with 12 bases in between. The CDR3 DNA follows: TGTGCTAGTGGGCCGCGGGGACCTGGCTACACCTTC. Its translation is CASGPRGPGYTF.

The rearrangement joins TRBV6-6 to TRBJ2-7; 8 nucleotides align to TRBD2. V was pared by 4 bases and J by 1 base, with 9 bases of the junction left unmatched. The CDR3 runs 16 residues. Germline V CDR1 and CDR2: MNHNY, SVGAGI (reference sequence). The CDR3 nucleotides read TGTGCCAGCAGTTGGGCTAGCGGGTCTGGTTCCTACGAGCAGTACTTC. It translates to CASSWASGSGSYEQYF.

The chain combines TRBV30 with TRBJ1-3; the D gene is possibly TRBD1 (6 bases). V gave up 4 bases and J gave up 1 base, with 14 bases separating them. The CDR3 has 15 residues. Germline CDR1 reads GTSNPN; CDR2 reads SVGIG (reference sequence). The CDR3 DNA reads TGTGCCTGGATTGTTCCAGGGGTATCTGGAAACACCATATATTTT. Its translation is CAWIVPGVSGNTIYF.

This chain uses TRBV19 with TRBJ2-5; no clear D gene. Germline V gives CDR1 LNHDA, CDR2 SQIVND (reference sequence). V was trimmed by 5 bases and J by 4 bases, leaving 23 bases between them. CDR3 length equals 17 residues. CDR3 bases: TGTGCCAGTAGTCCCCCATCCTTGGGCACATGGGTAGAGACCCAGTACTTC. This sequence encodes CASSPPSLGTWVETQYF.

The chain recombines TRBV6-5 with TRBJ2-7, with a weak D call TRBD2 (6 bases). Germline V gives CDR1 MNHEY, CDR2 SVGAGI. The CDR3 sequence is 14 residues long. The germline V and J ends were trimmed by 5 bases and 4 bases, with 15 bases remaining between them. CDR3 sequence (DNA): TGTGCCAGCAGTACCGAAGGGACTTTTTACGAGCAGTACTTC. It is translated as CASSTEGTFYEQYF.

The rearrangement joins TRBV6-1 to TRBJ1-5; no clear D gene. This CDR3 has 14 residues. Trimming cost V 8 bases and J 7 bases, with 18 bases left between them. Germline loops: CDR1 MNHNS, CDR2 SASEGT. CDR3 nucleotide sequence: TGTGCCAGCGAACGAGCCTTTTTGGGACAGCCCCAGCATTTT. Its translation is CASERAFLGQPQHF.

Only a few counts were recorded for this clone. CDR3 residues: CASSQGQRNQPQHF. The DNA for the CDR3 is TGTGCCAGCAGCCAGGGACAGCGCAATCAGCCCCAGCATTTT. This chain joins TRBV7-2 and TRBJ1-5; TRBD1 aligns across 7 bases. The length of the CDR3 is 14 residues. Trimming took 5 bases from V and 2 from J; bases not matched to a gene: 3. CDR1 SGHTA and CDR2 FQGNSA come from the germline V gene.

The chain is built from TRBV19 and TRBJ2-7; D gene uncertain. The CDR3 runs to 14 residues. CDR1 and CDR2 (germline): LNHDA, SQIVND (reference sequence). V lost 5 bases and J lost 1, with 12 bases in between. CDR3 in amino acids: CASSPQTGSYEQYF. CDR3 DNA sequence: TGTGCCAGTAGTCCGCAAACCGGGTCCTACGAGCAGTACTTC.

The chain combines TRBV4-1 with TRBJ1-3; the D is unclear. V was cut by 0 bases and J by 0 bases, with 9 bases left in between. CDR3 size: 16 residues. Germline CDR1 MGHRA, CDR2 YSYEKL. CDR3 protein: CASSQDFRSSGNTIYF. For the CDR3, the DNA is TGCGCCAGCAGCCAAGATTTCAGGAGCTCTGGAAACACCATATATTTT.

This rearrangement joins TRBV28 to TRBJ2-5, with a weak D call TRBD2 (6 bases). V shed 3 bases and J shed 0 bases, with 8 bases lying between them. Germline CDR1 reads MDHEN; CDR2 reads SYDVKM. This CDR3 spans 14 amino acids. CDR3: CASSFGGYQETQYF. The CDR3 nucleotides read TGTGCCAGCAGTTTCGGGGGATACCAAGAGACCCAGTACTTC.

The V and J genes are TRBV6-6 and TRBJ1-1; no clear D. Between the trimmed V and J ends, which lost 5 bases and 7 bases, there was a span of 8 bases. This CDR3 contains 11 residues. Germline CDR1 is MNHNY and CDR2 is SVGAGI (reference sequence). DNA for the CDR3: TGTGCCAGCAGTAATGGGGTTGAAGCTTTCTTT. This gives the protein CASSNGVEAFF.

This chain uses TRBV11-2 with TRBJ2-5; 7 bases are shared with TRBD1. Germline trimming cut 5 bases from V and 1 base from J; bases unmatched to any gene: 7. This CDR3 has 15 residues. The V gene's germline CDR1 is SGHAT and CDR2 FQNNGV. The CDR3 sequence: CASSLLTGRQETQYF. CDR3 DNA: TGTGCCAGCAGCCTATTGACAGGGCGCCAAGAGACCCAGTACTTC.